This is a list of T cell receptor beta chains from one sample in a study of long-term antiretroviral therapy in people with HIV. This table comes from immunoSEQ multiplex PCR, and its TCRdb copy is limited to in-frame clones, with some not included. The repertoire holds 15,000 to 20,000 clones, with around 87% as singletons. The source material was unsorted PBMCs, sampled 0.7 years before starting antiretroviral therapy. The receptors here all came from a man over 45 with HIV. CDR3s include the opening cysteine and the closing phenylalanine or tryptophan. The order of the fields is CDR3 protein, V gene, clone size. A row's size may be missing; if present it is once, few, many or a size class.

CDR3aa: CASSEGRGDLSYNEQFF
v_gene: TRBV6-1
abundance: NA

CDR3aa: CASSKGAGQETQYF
v_gene: TRBV7-9
abundance: NA

CDR3aa: CASSLVQAGVQYF
v_gene: TRBV11-3
abundance: NA

CDR3aa: CASSSTRGHVEKLFF
v_gene: TRBV5-1
abundance: NA

CDR3aa: CAISQMADTQYF
v_gene: TRBV10-3
abundance: NA

CDR3aa: CASGLVNLGQTFTDTQYF
v_gene: TRBV12-5
abundance: NA

CDR3aa: CASSSFYPNVDEQFF
v_gene: TRBV5-1
abundance: NA

CDR3aa: CAISDPTGTGSGETQYF
v_gene: TRBV10-3
abundance: NA

CDR3aa: CASSEGQSTDTQYF
v_gene: TRBV2
abundance: NA

CDR3aa: CASREAASSYEQYF
v_gene: TRBV5-1
abundance: NA

CDR3aa: CASGTRTRGYGYTF
v_gene: TRBV6-5
abundance: NA

CDR3aa: CASSPLRGGYYNEQFF
v_gene: TRBV4-1
abundance: NA

CDR3aa: CASSQAQGEVQEKLFF
v_gene: TRBV4-2
abundance: few

CDR3aa: CASSTAGGAYEQYF
v_gene: TRBV19
abundance: NA

CDR3aa: CASSPDGGLNTEAFF
v_gene: TRBV5-4
abundance: NA

CDR3aa: CASSQRSRRQNTEAFF
v_gene: TRBV11-2
abundance: NA

CDR3aa: CASSSDRGGYTF
v_gene: TRBV7-3
abundance: NA

CDR3aa: CASSAPGHYSNQPQHF
v_gene: TRBV28
abundance: NA

CDR3aa: CAWSDGGYNEQFF
v_gene: TRBV30
abundance: NA

CDR3aa: CASSSRQGASSEAFF
v_gene: TRBV5-4
abundance: NA

CDR3aa: CASSARVAGESNEQFF
v_gene: TRBV9
abundance: NA

CDR3aa: CASSQGLTETYGYTF
v_gene: TRBV4-3
abundance: NA

CDR3aa: CAWSPGSPETQYF
v_gene: TRBV30
abundance: NA

CDR3aa: CASSLGTAYGYTF
v_gene: TRBV6-5
abundance: NA

CDR3aa: CASRPQGPSTDTQYF
v_gene: TRBV5-1
abundance: NA

CDR3aa: CATLSGGAVDTQYF
v_gene: TRBV6-5
abundance: NA

CDR3aa: CASSLFGRLGEPQHF
v_gene: TRBV5-1
abundance: NA

CDR3aa: CASSLSGGDYGYTF
v_gene: TRBV5-1
abundance: NA

CDR3aa: CASSLSPRGEKLFF
v_gene: TRBV5-1
abundance: once

CDR3aa: CASSSGQPPGVF
v_gene: TRBV2
abundance: NA

CDR3aa: CASTGDTSTDTQYF
v_gene: TRBV5-1
abundance: NA

CDR3aa: CASSLGMYTEKLFF
v_gene: TRBV7-9
abundance: NA

CDR3aa: CAISESGQPQHF
v_gene: TRBV10-3
abundance: NA

CDR3aa: CASSPGGGTGELFF
v_gene: TRBV5-1
abundance: NA

CDR3aa: CASSWTVANEQFF
v_gene: TRBV5-4
abundance: NA

CDR3aa: CASRMGTAAYEQYF
v_gene: TRBV6-1
abundance: once

CDR3aa: CAISEGGRYGYTF
v_gene: TRBV10-3
abundance: few

CDR3aa: CATAPSGVHEQFF
v_gene: TRBV5-1
abundance: NA

CDR3aa: CASELQGLAGELFF
v_gene: TRBV2
abundance: NA

CDR3aa: CASSVAQGEYTEAFF
v_gene: TRBV9
abundance: once

CDR3aa: CATSMGVLPLHF
v_gene: TRBV19
abundance: few

CDR3aa: CASSSSRLDTQYF
v_gene: TRBV6-4
abundance: NA

CDR3aa: CASSPRGGKLASRGSYNEQFF
v_gene: TRBV14
abundance: NA

CDR3aa: CASSLAGPNYGYTF
v_gene: TRBV28
abundance: NA

CDR3aa: CASSAQGARNQPQHF
v_gene: TRBV2
abundance: NA

CDR3aa: CASSYGAGGVYGYTF
v_gene: TRBV6-5
abundance: NA

CDR3aa: CASSPGGGYTNEQFF
v_gene: TRBV19
abundance: NA

CDR3aa: CASKGGTDTQYF
v_gene: TRBV6-1
abundance: NA

CDR3aa: CASSIRQEGGGFF
v_gene: TRBV11-2
abundance: NA

CDR3aa: CASSATGGVWAQHF
v_gene: TRBV7-8
abundance: NA

CDR3aa: CASSYRSGGVTDTQYF
v_gene: TRBV5-1
abundance: NA

CDR3aa: CASSQATYYEQYF
v_gene: TRBV4-1
abundance: NA

CDR3aa: CASSPRDLSGAYEQYF
v_gene: TRBV18
abundance: NA

CDR3aa: CASRPTGANVLTF
v_gene: TRBV19
abundance: NA

CDR3aa: CASSPGTSGGSYEQYF
v_gene: TRBV13
abundance: NA

CDR3aa: CASGRGETQYF
v_gene: TRBV5-4
abundance: once

CDR3aa: CASSRTQNVETQYF
v_gene: TRBV19
abundance: NA